This T cell receptor (beta chain) comes out of a study of vaccination and CD4 T cells after COVID-19. Study-wide context: Collection of post-COVID samples occurred a median approximately 97 days after diagnosis, spanning a range of 35 to 161. Researchers treated control cultures with a CEFX pool, an HIV-1 Nef pool, or no peptide.

With the Oncomine TCR Beta short-read assay, DNA from cultured CD4+ T cells was sequenced. The source of extracted genomic DNA was cultured CD4+ T cells. MiXCR was run by TCRdb on the PCR reads, yielding one entry per CDR3 protein. The repertoire has about 25,000 distinct CDR3 sequences, over 30% of them found once; the top ten carry about 3.3%. With regard to this clonotype: What it binds is unknown.

Unmatched junction bases numbered 3, after V lost 4 bases and J lost 6 bases. The CDR3 contains 13 residues. Time point of the sample: late sampling 161 to 241 days after vaccination in three convalescent patients. Treatment noted: approximately 10-day PBMC culture with coronavirus spike peptide pools or control peptides (ViraFEST assay). Peptide pools at 8 to 10 ug/ml and IL-2 at around 10 IU/ml were added to cultures of some 1.9 million PBMCs per well. This chain joins TRBV12-3 or TRBV12-4 and TRBJ2-7; 10 bases map to TRBD2. The material sequenced was CD4+ T cells from blood, cultured in vitro, taken about 7 months after SARS-CoV-2 vaccination. This TCR was sampled from a human donor who had recovered from COVID-19. In DNA, the CDR3 is TGTGCCAGCAGTTATGGGACTAGCGTCGAGCAGTACTTC. This codes for CASSYGTSVEQYF.